Ten or more counts support the clone carrying this T cell receptor (beta chain). As yet, its antigen is unknown. The data belong to a study of regulatory T cells in long-lasting Graves disease. Described time point: newly diagnosed GD, antithyroid drugs for less than 3 months. PBMC RNA was the source of the TCR library. CDR1 is MNHNS and CDR2 is SASEGT in the germline V gene. The CDR3 has 19 residues. V lost 2 bases, J lost 1 base, and 8 bases stayed unmatched. General study results and limits: Patients with persistent Graves' had lower TCR diversity than newly diagnosed patients.

According to the study, TCR beta libraries were built with iRepertoire HTBI primers and CDR3-region Arm-PCR. MiXCR was run by TCRdb on the multiplex PCR reads, yielding one entry per CDR3 protein. The data show approximately 540,000 distinct CDR3 sequences, around 11% seen once. These same records also appear under a second study, on T cells in Graves' hyperthyroidism and ophthalmopathy.

This clonotype originated in a woman aged 30 to 39 with Graves disease. The rearrangement uses TRBV6-1 and TRBJ2-5, with TRBD2 identical over 15 bases. The sequenced sample was peripheral blood mononuclear cells (PBMCs), obtained at new diagnosis, from a patient treated with antithyroid drugs. The CDR3 sequence: CASSETSGLAGGLQETQYF. Here the CDR3 DNA reads TGTGCCAGCAGTGAAACGTCAGGACTAGCGGGAGGGCTCCAAGAGACCCAGTACTTC.